Each of the 23 T cell receptor beta chains below was sequenced from the same sample in a study of cytomegalovirus exposure and HLA in healthy donors. With 60 Vbeta and 13 Jbeta primers, the PCR was carried out. TCRdb keeps only in-frame clones here, not all; method: immunoSEQ multiplex PCR. This sample has about 200,000 clones, with 60% to 80% found just once. The sample taken for sequencing was PBMCs. The receptors were sampled from a young woman in good health and CMV-seronegative.

The chain couples TRBV18 to TRBJ2-1, with D hard to call. The CDR3 is made up of 14 amino acids. Germline V gene sequence: CDR1 KGHSH, CDR2 LQKENI. V lost 7 bases to trimming and J lost 6 bases, with 16 bases between them. In DNA form, the CDR3 reads TGTGCCAGCTTAACCGACATGGTGGGCAATGAGCAGTTCTTC. This codes for CASLTDMVGNEQFF.

This clone has just a few counts. The rearrangement joins TRBV5-1 to TRBJ2-5, with D possibly being TRBD2 (6 bases). The ends were cut back, 1 base at V and 5 bases at J, with 15 bases in the middle. The CDR3 totals 15 residues. CDR1 and CDR2 from the germline V gene are SGHRS and YFSETQ. CDR3 coding DNA: TGCGCCAGCAGCTTGAAGGGCTCGGGGGTGGAGACCCAGTACTTC. This gives the protein CASSLKGSGVETQYF. Full variable domain (rest looked up from reference TRBV5-1 and TRBJ2-5): KAGVTQTPRYLIKTRGQQVTLSCSPISGHRSVSWYQQTPGQGLQFLFEYFSETQRNKGNFPGRFSGRQFSNSRSEMNVSTLELGDSALYLCASSLKGSGVETQYFGPGTRLLVL.

The V call is TRBV5-1, the J call TRBJ2-5; D is undetermined. V was trimmed by 3 bases and J by 3 bases, leaving 9 bases between them. This CDR3 has 13 amino acids. Germline V gives CDR1 SGHRS, CDR2 YFSETQ. The chain's CDR3 is CASSWASKETQYF. As DNA, the CDR3 is TGCGCCAGCAGCTGGGCTTCAAAAGAGACCCAGTACTTC.

The chain combines TRBV5-4 with TRBJ2-3; D gene ambiguous. This CDR3 is 11 amino acids long. Germline CDR1 SGHNT, CDR2 YYREEE (reference sequence). V lost 10 bases and J 5 bases, leaving 11 bases between the germline ends. CDR3 DNA: TGTGCCGGCCTCCGAGGAGATACGCAGTATTTT. Its protein product is CAGLRGDTQYF.

The rearrangement joins TRBV4-1 to TRBJ2-3; D is undetermined. CDR1 is MGHRA, CDR2 YSYEKL, per germline. V was cut by 1 base and J by 2 bases, with 10 bases left in between. CDR3 length: 15 residues. Here the CDR3 reads CASSQVSPYTDTQYF. CDR3 bases: TGCGCCAGCAGCCAAGTTAGCCCTTACACAGATACGCAGTATTTT.

V usage is TRBV5-1 and J usage is TRBJ2-1; TRBD1 aligns across 8 bases. CDR3 length equals 13 residues. Germline CDR1 reads SGHRS; CDR2 reads YFSETQ. With V trimmed by 6 bases and J by 6 bases, 5 bases remained unmatched. CDR3 sequence reads: CASKETGVNEQFF. Written as DNA, the CDR3 is TGCGCCAGCAAGGAGACAGGGGTCAATGAGCAGTTCTTC.

V is TRBV7-2 and J is TRBJ2-5; 11 bases are a match to TRBD1. Germline V gives CDR1 SGHTA, CDR2 FQGNSA. CDR3 length: 15 residues. The V and J ends lost 6 bases and 2 bases, in that order; junction bases with no gene match: 5. CDR3 DNA sequence: TGTGCCAGCAGTGTGGACAGGGGGCCGCAAGAGACCCAGTACTTC. Translation gives CASSVDRGPQETQYF.

This rearrangement joins TRBV6-5 to TRBJ1-2; no clear D gene. The CDR3 consists of 13 residues. The ends were cut back, 3 bases at V and 2 bases at J, with 7 bases in the middle. CDR1 and CDR2 from the germline V gene are MNHEY and SVGAGI. The CDR3 is CASSYDKNYGYTF. DNA for the CDR3: TGTGCCAGCAGTTATGACAAGAACTATGGCTACACCTTC.

The chain employs TRBV18 and TRBJ2-7, with D perhaps matching TRBD1 (6 bases). Germline CDR1 reads KGHSH; CDR2 reads LQKENI. V lost 8 bases, J lost 4 bases, and 15 bases lay in between. CDR3 length equals 13 residues. In nucleotides, the CDR3 is TGTGCCAGCCAGCTGGCACAGGGATACGAGCAGTACTTC. It translates to CASQLAQGYEQYF.

This clone was seen once. The V gene is TRBV7-9, the J gene TRBJ1-1; a possible D gene is TRBD1 (5 bases). Between the trimmed V and J ends, which lost 5 bases and 4 bases, there was a span of 11 bases. Per germline, CDR1 SEHNR and CDR2 FQNEAQ (reference sequence). This CDR3 contains 13 residues. CDR3 coding DNA: TGTGCCAGCAGCCCTCTGGGGGGCACTGAAGCTTTCTTT. The encoded protein is CASSPLGGTEAFF.

The V and J genes are TRBV28 and TRBJ2-1, with 8 nucleotides matching TRBD2. Germline assignment: CDR1 MDHEN and CDR2 SYDVKM. This CDR3 has 18 amino acids. The ends lost 5 bases at V and 0 bases at J; junction bases unmatched: 12. CDR3 amino acids: CASSVAVGLAPSYNEQFF. The CDR3 DNA sequence: TGTGCCAGCAGTGTAGCGGTCGGACTAGCCCCCTCCTACAATGAGCAGTTCTTC.

This clone was found a few times. The CDR3 DNA is TGTGCCAGCTCACCTCGGACAGGGGGGAAAGAGACCCAGTACTTC. Translation: CASSPRTGGKETQYF. V usage is TRBV18 and J usage is TRBJ2-5; 10 positions agree with TRBD1. The CDR3 contains 15 residues. Germline-derived CDR1 and CDR2 are KGHSH and LQKENI. The J segment lost 3 bases and the V segment lost 3 bases, leaving 4 bases of the junction unmatched.

The chain links TRBV2 to TRBJ2-7, with TRBD2 as a possible D gene (5 bases). The CDR3 length is 16 residues. Germline V gene lookup returns CDR1 SNHLY and CDR2 FYNNEI. V lost 8 bases to trimming and J lost 6 bases, with 26 bases between them. The CDR3 sequence is CASGSGRVVVKGEQYF. The CDR3 bases are TGTGCCAGCGGGAGTGGAAGGGTGGTGGTCAAGGGCGAGCAGTACTTC.

V and J are TRBV11-1 and TRBJ1-1; D is unresolved. V dropped 1 base and J dropped 4 bases, with 10 bases sitting between them. CDR1 is SGHAT, CDR2 FQDESV, per germline (reference sequence). The CDR3 has 14 amino acids. CDR3 sequence reads: CASSLGQRITEAFF. The DNA for the CDR3 is TGTGCCAGCAGCTTAGGCCAGCGGATCACTGAAGCTTTCTTT.

The chain is built from TRBV11-2 and TRBJ1-5, with 10 positions matching TRBD1. Germline lookup yields CDR1 SGHAT and CDR2 FQNNGV. The J segment lost 7 bases and the V segment lost 6 bases, leaving 3 bases of the junction unmatched. The CDR3 contains 13 residues. The CDR3 DNA sequence: TGTGCCAGCAGTGGGGACAGGGGACAGCCCCAGCATTTT. This codes for CASSGDRGQPQHF.

CDR3 loop: CASSPTGTGGSEQYF. CDR3 coding DNA: TGTGCCAGCTCACCAACCGGGACAGGGGGAAGCGAGCAGTACTTC. This chain connects TRBV18 to TRBJ2-7; 11 positions match TRBD1. CDR3 length equals 15 residues. From germline, CDR1 is KGHSH and CDR2 LQKENI. Unmatched junction bases numbered 6, after V lost 2 bases and J lost 6 bases.

This chain links TRBV30 with TRBJ2-1; TRBD1 aligns across 10 bases. The CDR3 totals 16 residues. Trimming took 2 bases from V and 5 from J; bases not matched to a gene: 9. The germline CDR1 and CDR2 sequences are GTSNPN and SVGIG (reference sequence). The CDR3 DNA reads as TGTGCCTGGAGTAAATCCGGGACAGGGGTTAACAATGAGCAGTTCTTC. Translation gives CAWSKSGTGVNNEQFF.

This chain uses TRBV5-1 with TRBJ1-4, with 9 bases aligning to TRBD1. Germline CDR1 is SGHRS and CDR2 is YFSETQ. J was trimmed by 0 bases and V by 2 bases; bases with no gene match: 5. The CDR3 extends over 17 amino acids. The CDR3 DNA follows: TGCGCCAGCAGCTTTGGGACAGGGAGAACAACTAATGAAAAACTGTTTTTT. As protein: CASSFGTGRTTNEKLFF. The full variable domain, its missing parts supplied by reference TRBV5-1 and TRBJ1-4, is KAGVTQTPRYLIKTRGQQVTLSCSPISGHRSVSWYQQTPGQGLQFLFEYFSETQRNKGNFPGRFSGRQFSNSRSEMNVSTLELGDSALYLCASSFGTGRTTNEKLFFGSGTQLSVL.

The count of this clone is one. This chain uses TRBV29-1 with TRBJ2-7, with 8 bases matching TRBD1. The CDR3 is made up of 15 amino acids. Losses at the gene ends were 4 bases for V and 10 bases for J; bases not matched to a gene: 18. Germline V gene data show CDR1 as SQVTM and CDR2 as ANQGSEA. CDR3 protein: CSVVGSGTGEVVQYF. The DNA for the CDR3 is TGCAGCGTTGTTGGCTCCGGGACAGGAGAGGTGGTACAGTACTTC.

This clone was observed a handful of times. The chain is built from TRBV2 and TRBJ2-5, with TRBD1 matching over 8 bases. V lost 7 bases to trimming and J lost 4 bases; unmatched junction nucleotides: 11. CDR1 and CDR2 (germline): SNHLY, FYNNEI. There are 15 residues in the CDR3. In DNA, the CDR3 is TGTGCCAGCATATGGAACAGGGGGTATGGAGAGACCCAGTACTTC. Translating gives CASIWNRGYGETQYF.

The chain employs TRBV27 and TRBJ2-3, with D possibly TRBD2 on 6 matching bases. Germline V gene lookup returns CDR1 MNHEY and CDR2 SMNVEV (reference sequence). Trimming took 6 bases from V and 3 from J, leaving 10 bases between them. The CDR3 loop spans 13 amino acids. In DNA, the CDR3 is TGTGCCAGCAGAGTCGGGACTACAGATACGCAGTATTTT. Protein product: CASRVGTTDTQYF.

This clone was recorded a few times. The CDR3 sequence is CASSRQGESNQPQHF. The CDR3 region has the DNA TGTGCCAGTAGTCGACAGGGCGAAAGCAATCAGCCCCAGCATTTT. The rearrangement joins TRBV19 to TRBJ1-5; 7 bases line up with TRBD1. After removal of 5 bases from V and 1 base from J, the junction contained 5 bases not matched to a gene. This CDR3 has 15 residues. Germline CDR1 LNHDA, CDR2 SQIVND (reference sequence).

There are a few counts of this clone. The rearrangement links TRBV6-5 to TRBJ1-1; weak D call: TRBD1 (5 bases). Trimming left V 5 bases short and J 4 bases short, with 11 bases between. The CDR3 loop spans 13 amino acids. Germline V lookup: CDR1 MNHEY, CDR2 SVGAGI. As DNA, the CDR3 is TGTGCCAGCAGTCAGCTCAGGGCCACTGAAGCTTTCTTT. Its protein product is CASSQLRATEAFF.